These 15 T cell receptor beta chains share one sample of origin, sequenced in a study of shared clonotypes between healthy human individuals. The method was immunoSEQ multiplex PCR; TCRdb's version includes in-frame clones alone and lacks a portion of them. The profile shows more than 2 million clones, about 95% of them singletons. Material for sequencing was naive CD4+ T cells sorted from blood. Stated subset: CD45RA+ positively selected. The receptors were sampled from a man younger than 35 in good health.

On this clone: A much more abundant neighbour one base away suggests this may be a read error. The chain couples TRBV7-8 to TRBJ2-2; no definite D call. Trimming stripped 8 bases from V and 7 bases from J, with 14 bases between. CDR1 SGHVS and CDR2 FQNEAQ come from the germline V gene. The CDR3 is made up of 13 amino acids. The CDR3 nucleotides read TGTGCCAGCGGCACGTGGGAAATCGGGGAGCTGTTTTTT. Amino acid sequence: CASGTWEIGELFF.

A word on this clone: This could be a read error, since a much larger clone is one nucleotide away. This sequence joins TRBV7-2 and TRBJ2-1; 13 bases are shared with TRBD2. CDR3 length: 16 residues. The germline gives CDR1 SGHTA, CDR2 FQGNSA. CDR3 sequence reads: CASSPRTSGSSDERFF. CDR3 nucleotide sequence: TGTGCCAGCAGCCCTCGGACTAGCGGGAGTAGCGATGAGCGGTTCTTC.

This rearrangement joins TRBV6-6 to TRBJ1-5; no clear D. This CDR3 region has 12 residues. V lost 5 bases, J lost 6 bases, and 8 bases lay in between. Germline V gene sequence: CDR1 MNHNY, CDR2 SVGAGI (reference sequence). The CDR3 DNA reads TGTGCCAGCAGTCAAGGGATTCAGCCCCAGCATTTT. Translating it yields CASSQGIQPQHF.

V and J are TRBV6-4 and TRBJ2-1, with unresolved D. Germline loops: CDR1 MRHNA, CDR2 SNTAGT. The CDR3 is 16 residues long. Trimming removed 0 bases at V and 1 base at J, with 10 bases between. The CDR3 protein is CASSDSWGLSYNEQFF. The CDR3 DNA is TGTGCCAGCAGTGACTCTTGGGGTTTGTCCTACAATGAGCAGTTCTTC.

V gene TRBV7-9 combines with J gene TRBJ2-2; TRBD1 is a possible D gene (6 bases). The CDR3 extends over 15 amino acids. V lost 6 bases, J lost 3 bases, and 14 bases lay in between. The germline gives CDR1 SEHNR, CDR2 FQNEAQ (reference sequence). The CDR3 nucleotides read TGTGCCAGCAGACGTAGCGAGGGGGACACCGGGGAGCTGTTTTTT. This codes for CASRRSEGDTGELFF.

DNA of the CDR3: TGTGCCTGGAGTGTAACCGGGCCCGACGAGCAGTACTTC. This encodes CAWSVTGPDEQYF. V and J are TRBV30 and TRBJ2-7; no reliable D call. V gave up 0 bases and J gave up 5 bases, with 11 bases separating them. CDR1 GTSNPN and CDR2 SVGIG come from the germline V gene (reference sequence). The CDR3 is 13 amino acids.

CDR3 in DNA: TGTGCCAGCAGCTTAGGACAGGGCCTAAACGGGAATGAGCAGTTCTTC. This gives the protein CASSLGQGLNGNEQFF. V is TRBV7-6 and J is TRBJ2-1; TRBD1 agrees at 7 bases. The length of the CDR3 is 16 residues. Germline lookup yields CDR1 SGHVS and CDR2 FNYEAQ. V shed 1 base and J 7 bases; nucleotides not matched to a gene: 10.

This rearrangement joins TRBV9 to TRBJ1-1; unclear D gene. The CDR3 is 12 amino acids. V shed 4 bases and J shed 5 bases, with 9 bases lying between them. Per the germline V gene, CDR1 is SGDLS and CDR2 is YYNGEE. The CDR3 DNA sequence: TGTGCCAGCAGCTTCGTTGGAACTGAAGCTTTCTTT. Residues: CASSFVGTEAFF.

V gene TRBV9 combines with J gene TRBJ2-1; D perhaps matches TRBD2 (5 bases). The CDR3 loop spans 13 amino acids. V dropped 3 bases and J dropped 9 bases, with 13 bases sitting between them. Germline CDR1 SGDLS, CDR2 YYNGEE. In nucleotides, the CDR3 is TGTGCCAGCAGCGCCCGACTGGGGAGTGAGCAGTTCTTC. Its translation is CASSARLGSEQFF.

The chain joins TRBV7-8 to TRBJ1-1; unclear D gene. The CDR3 extends over 15 amino acids. V was trimmed by 2 bases and J by 4 bases, leaving 14 bases between them. From germline, CDR1 is SGHVS and CDR2 FQNEAQ. The CDR3 region is CASSLSGGVGTEAFF. DNA for the CDR3: TGTGCCAGCAGCTTATCGGGCGGGGTCGGCACTGAAGCTTTCTTT.

J is TRBJ2-1 and V is TRBV6-5; TRBD2 is a possible D gene (6 bases). The CDR3 runs 14 residues. Germline V CDR1 and CDR2: MNHEY, SVGAGI. The ends were cut back, 7 bases at V and 6 bases at J, with 16 bases in the middle. The CDR3 DNA reads as TGTGCCAGCAAGACGGGGCCCGGGAGCAATGAGCAGTTCTTC. The encoded protein is CASKTGPGSNEQFF.

Comments on this clone: This specimen includes other DNA sequences encoding the same CDR3. The CDR3 DNA follows: TGCGCCAGCAGCCAAGATCCTGCAGGCTATGGCTACACCTTC. Protein: CASSQDPAGYGYTF. The J gene is TRBJ1-2, the V gene TRBV4-1; D not certain. Germline V gene data show CDR1 as MGHRA and CDR2 as YSYEKL. The CDR3 is 14 amino acids. V lost 0 bases, J lost 4 bases, and 9 bases lay in between.

The chain uses TRBV5-4 and TRBJ2-3; TRBD1 is a possible D gene (6 bases). CDR1 and CDR2 (germline): SGHNT, YYREEE (reference sequence). This CDR3 is built from 14 residues. Deletions cut 7 bases from V and 2 bases from J, with 14 bases between. The DNA of the CDR3 is TGTGCCAGCCGCCCGGACAGTTACACAGATACGCAGTATTTT. It specifies CASRPDSYTDTQYF.

The CDR3 DNA sequence: TGTGCCAGCAGCTTTGGGGGGAGAGACTCACCCCTCCACTTT. Translating it yields CASSFGGRDSPLHF. This chain connects TRBV7-8 to TRBJ1-6, with D tentatively TRBD1 (5 bases). The CDR3 runs 14 residues. CDR1 is SGHVS and CDR2 is FQNEAQ in the germline V gene. The V end was cut by 3 bases, the J end by 10 bases, with 13 bases between.

This chain joins TRBV5-6 and TRBJ1-5; D perhaps matches TRBD1 (5 bases). Trimming cost V 0 bases and J 3 bases, with 7 bases left between them. There are 14 residues in the CDR3. The V gene's germline CDR1 is SGHDT and CDR2 YYEEEE. DNA for the CDR3: TGTGCCAGCAGCTTGGGACAGCCCAATCAGCCCCAGCATTTT. Protein product: CASSLGQPNQPQHF.